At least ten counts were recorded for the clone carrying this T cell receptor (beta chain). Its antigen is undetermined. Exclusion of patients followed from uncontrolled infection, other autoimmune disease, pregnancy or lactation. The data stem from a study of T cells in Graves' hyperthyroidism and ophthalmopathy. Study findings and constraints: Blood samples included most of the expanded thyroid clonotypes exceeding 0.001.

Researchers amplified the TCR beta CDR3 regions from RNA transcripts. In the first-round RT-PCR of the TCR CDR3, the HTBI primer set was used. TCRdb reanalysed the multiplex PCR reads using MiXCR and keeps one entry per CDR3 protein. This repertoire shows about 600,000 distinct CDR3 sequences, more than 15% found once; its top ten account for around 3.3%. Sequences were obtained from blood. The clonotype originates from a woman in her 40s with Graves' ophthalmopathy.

CDR3 nucleotide sequence: TGTGCCAGCCTAAGTGAAATCGGAGGGCTAGCGGGGTGGGAGCAGTTCTTC. Amino acid sequence: CASLSEIGGLAGWEQFF. The chain combines TRBV2 with TRBJ2-1; 9 bases line up with TRBD2. After removal of 8 bases from V and 10 bases from J, the junction contained 21 bases not matched to a gene. Germline CDR1 and CDR2: SNHLY and FYNNEI. This CDR3 is built from 17 residues. The variable domain in full, with the rest retrieved from reference TRBV2 and TRBJ2-1, is EPEVTQTPSHQVTQMGQEVILRCVPISNHLYFYWYRQILGQKVEFLVSFYNNEISEKSEIFDDQFSVERPDGSNFTLKIRSTKLEDSAMYFCASLSEIGGLAGWEQFFGPGTRLTVL.